This is a list of T cell receptor beta chains from one sample in a study of shared clonotypes between healthy human individuals. Assay used: immunoSEQ multiplex PCR; TCRdb lists only in-frame clones, some missing. The table records about 2 million clones, 85% to 95% of them present only once. Sequenced: naive CD8+ T cells sorted from blood. These receptors were obtained from a man younger than 30 in good health. CDR3s include the opening cysteine and the closing phenylalanine or tryptophan. The order of the fields is CDR3 protein, D gene, J gene, V gene, clone size. The D gene is left open where the match is weak. Clone size is stated in some rows and not others, as once, few, many or a class when expanded.

CASSLGARTGELFF . TRBJ2-2 TRBV13 .
CASSPPLGYEQYF . TRBJ2-7 TRBV28 .
CATSVPDRDYEQYF TRBD1 TRBJ2-7 TRBV15 .
CASSYSGLMNTEAFF . TRBJ1-1 TRBV6-5 .
CASSYLDEQFF . TRBJ2-1 TRBV11-2 .
CASSFEGPNTEAFF . TRBJ1-1 TRBV7-9 once
CASSIRDRGVAFF TRBD1 TRBJ1-1 TRBV27 once
CASSYSNYNSPLHF . TRBJ1-6 TRBV6-5 .
CASSPIGTASDGYTF TRBD1 TRBJ1-2 TRBV14 few
CASSLNSYNEQFF . TRBJ2-1 TRBV4-3 once
CASSGLLPSGANVLTF . TRBJ2-6 TRBV27 .
CASSPTVTLSHEQFF . TRBJ2-1 TRBV7-9 once
CASSLSLGYTF . TRBJ1-2 TRBV5-8 .
CASASGISPSTDTQYF . TRBJ2-3 TRBV12-5 .
CASSLGRQNTGELFF . TRBJ2-2 TRBV18 .
CASSQDRGTGGNEQFF TRBD1 TRBJ2-1 TRBV4-3 .
CASSLLGYTNEKLFF . TRBJ1-4 TRBV7-6 .
CASSRTSGRGEQYF TRBD2 TRBJ2-7 TRBV7-9 .
CASSLGENTEAFF . TRBJ1-1 TRBV10-1 .
CASSLVGNEQYF . TRBJ2-7 TRBV5-1 .
CAISETLAGGLTDTQYF TRBD2 TRBJ2-3 TRBV10-3 .
CASSTLAGGSTDTQYF TRBD2 TRBJ2-3 TRBV7-9 .
CASSLVRLAGGYQETQYF TRBD2 TRBJ2-5 TRBV7-6 .
CASSLDRLAGYNEQFF TRBD2 TRBJ2-1 TRBV11-3 .
CASSSGVSGELFF . TRBJ2-2 TRBV6-6 .
CASSGFPGNEQFF . TRBJ2-1 TRBV10-2 .
CASSWGGSGNTIYF . TRBJ1-3 TRBV5-4 .
CASSVGRREGWYNEQFF TRBD2 TRBJ2-1 TRBV9 .
CASSENQQGASTEAFF TRBD1 TRBJ1-1 TRBV2 .
CASSQVLERPGTEAFF . TRBJ1-1 TRBV4-2 .
CASSVGGQPYEQYF . TRBJ2-7 TRBV9 .
CASSQGGLIEAFF . TRBJ1-1 TRBV4-1 .
CASSTTASYEQYF . TRBJ2-7 TRBV7-9 .
CASSKALGTERTDTQYF TRBD1 TRBJ2-3 TRBV27 .
CASSESQGDTEAFF TRBD1 TRBJ1-1 TRBV2 .
CAIKSGSGGKETQYF TRBD2 TRBJ2-5 TRBV10-3 .
CATSRAPLTGGYTDTQYF . TRBJ2-3 TRBV15 .
CASSSPIAGISTDTQYF TRBD2 TRBJ2-3 TRBV2 .
CASSEGLAGSIYEQYF TRBD2 TRBJ2-7 TRBV6-1 .
CASSLGRSYEQYF . TRBJ2-7 TRBV7-6 .
CASTPRGTGELFF . TRBJ2-2 TRBV27 once
CASSPPDTISGNTIYF . TRBJ1-3 TRBV2 .
CASSLGPSGETQYF . TRBJ2-5 TRBV5-4 .